Shown below are 16 T cell receptor beta chains from a single sample sequenced in a study of T cell responses to AZD1222 COVID-19 vaccine. The data were produced by immunoSEQ multiplex PCR, yet TCRdb's version contains in-frame clones alone and is incomplete. The sample shows around 50,000 clones, approximately 86% of them seen only once. The input for sequencing was peripheral blood, taken 28 days after the second AZD1222 dose. The receptors stem from an adult who received the AZD1222 COVID-19 vaccine.

The J gene is TRBJ2-7, the V gene TRBV7-2; D may be TRBD1 or TRBD2 (5 bases each). The CDR3 runs 14 residues. With 6 bases removed from V and 2 bases from J, the gap between germline ends came to 14 bases. In germline, CDR1 is SGHTA, CDR2 FQGNSA. CDR3 in amino acids: CASRTGTEPYEQYF. The CDR3 DNA follows: TGTGCCAGCAGAACCGGGACGGAACCCTACGAGCAGTACTTC.

This chain joins TRBV3-1 (or the pseudogene TRBV3-2) and TRBJ2-5; possibly TRBD2 for D (7 bases). Trimming removed 1 base at V and 4 bases at J, with 10 bases between. Germline V gives CDR1 LGHDT, CDR2 YNNKEL (reference sequence). The CDR3 spans 14 residues. CDR3 sequence reads: CASSQAGEGETQYF. CDR3 sequence (DNA): TGTGCCAGCAGCCAAGCAGGGGAGGGAGAGACCCAGTACTTC.

The chain carries TRBV19 and TRBJ2-1; possibly TRBD1 for D (6 bases). Germline CDR1 reads LNHDA; CDR2 reads SQIVND (reference sequence). Trimming took 6 bases from V and 8 from J, leaving 14 bases between them. This CDR3 is 13 amino acids long. The CDR3 loop reads CASRLGQNDEQFF. CDR3 in DNA: TGTGCCAGTAGACTAGGACAGAACGATGAGCAGTTCTTC.

The chain uses TRBV19 and TRBJ1-4, with TRBD1 identical over 8 bases. The CDR3 spans 14 residues. V was pared by 3 bases and J by 8 bases, with 5 bases of the junction left unmatched. The germline CDR1 and CDR2 sequences are LNHDA and SQIVND (reference sequence). The CDR3 region has the DNA TGTGCCAGTAGTATGGGGACAGGTTCCGAAAAACTGTTTTTT. It codes for CASSMGTGSEKLFF.

This clone was observed a handful of times. V is TRBV5-1 and J is TRBJ1-1; 7 bases line up with TRBD1. Losses at the gene ends were 2 bases for V and 7 bases for J; bases not matched to a gene: 11. From germline, CDR1 is SGHRS and CDR2 YFSETQ. The CDR3 spans 15 residues. CDR3 DNA: TGCGCCAGCAGCTTCGTCTCCGGGACAGCTGGTGAAGCTTTCTTT. This codes for CASSFVSGTAGEAFF.

The rearrangement links TRBV7-9 to TRBJ1-3; D possibly corresponds to TRBD1 (6 bases). Germline V lookup: CDR1 SEHNR, CDR2 FQNEAQ (reference sequence). The V end lost 0 bases, the J end lost 0 bases, and 12 bases lay between the germline ends. CDR3 size: 17 residues. This chain's CDR3 is CASSLAGQLFSGNTIYF. The DNA for the CDR3 is TGTGCCAGCAGCTTAGCTGGACAGCTATTCTCTGGAAACACCATATATTTT.

The chain uses TRBV18 and TRBJ1-2; D is possibly TRBD1 (5 bases). The CDR3 totals 13 residues. V lost 4 bases to trimming and J lost 5 bases, with 11 bases between them. CDR1 is KGHSH and CDR2 is LQKENI in the germline V gene. CDR3 sequence: CASSLRVEYGYTF. CDR3 coding DNA: TGTGCCAGCTCACTCAGGGTAGAGTATGGCTACACCTTC.

This clone was recorded only once. This chain uses TRBV11-3 with TRBJ1-1; D is unclear. Germline lookup yields CDR1 SGHNT and CDR2 YENEEA. The CDR3 consists of 16 residues. V was clipped by 0 bases and J by 1 base, with 12 bases between them. CDR3 protein: CASSLDGWNGNTEAFF. The CDR3 DNA is TGTGCCAGCAGCTTAGATGGCTGGAATGGGAACACTGAAGCTTTCTTT.

The rearrangement uses TRBV9 and TRBJ1-2, with TRBD1 as a possible D gene (5 bases). The length of the CDR3 is 17 residues. CDR1 and CDR2 from the germline V gene are SGDLS and YYNGEE. V lost 0 bases, J lost 2 bases, and 17 bases lay in between. CDR3 bases: TGTGCCAGCAGCGTAGGGGGCCCGAAGGACTGGAACTATGGCTACACCTTC. It is translated as CASSVGGPKDWNYGYTF.

The chain joins TRBV6-5 to TRBJ2-7; 10 bases map to TRBD2. CDR3 length: 15 amino acids. Germline V gives CDR1 MNHEY, CDR2 SVGAGI. J gave up 4 bases and V 2 bases, and 5 bases lay outside the gene matches. This CDR3 is CASSYRASGSYEQYF. Written as DNA, the CDR3 is TGTGCCAGCAGTTACCGGGCTAGCGGGAGTTACGAGCAGTACTTC.

The J gene is TRBJ1-2, the V gene TRBV12-2. TRBV12-2 is designated a pseudogene. The CDR3 is 8 residues long. This CDR3 reads CASRFYTF. The CDR3 DNA is TGTGCAAGTCGCTTCTACACCTTC.

CDR3 sequence reads: CASSSPAGEQYF. DNA of the CDR3: TGTGCCAGCAGTTCCCCCGCGGGTGAGCAGTACTTC. The gene calls are TRBV12-3 or TRBV12-4 and TRBJ2-7; a weak D match, TRBD2 (5 bases). V was clipped by 4 bases and J by 7 bases, with 11 bases between them. CDR3 length: 12 amino acids.

The rearrangement uses TRBV19 and TRBJ1-1, with D maybe TRBD1 (5 bases). CDR1 and CDR2 (germline): LNHDA, SQIVND (reference sequence). Trimming shortened V by 5 bases and J by 9 bases, and 13 bases separated the two germline ends. The length of the CDR3 is 12 residues. In DNA, the CDR3 is TGTGCCAGTAGTCTCTGGGACGGCCAAGCTTTCTTT. This translates into CASSLWDGQAFF.

V and J are TRBV7-2 and TRBJ1-6; D gene uncertain. Germline CDR1 reads SGHTA; CDR2 reads FQGNSA. This CDR3 has 14 residues. Between the trimmed V and J ends, which lost 3 bases and 4 bases, there was a span of 7 bases. CDR3 region: CASSFDGYNSPLHF. CDR3 bases: TGTGCCAGCAGCTTCGACGGTTATAATTCACCCCTCCACTTT.

V is TRBV10-3 and J is TRBJ2-1, with 12 nucleotides matching TRBD2. Per the germline V gene, CDR1 is ENHRY and CDR2 is SYGVKD. The CDR3 covers 17 residues. After removal of 6 bases from V and 6 bases from J, the junction contained 12 bases not matched to a gene. CDR3 sequence: CAIRDLAGGVRGNEQFF. The CDR3 nucleotides read TGTGCCATCAGGGACCTAGCGGGAGGGGTACGAGGCAATGAGCAGTTCTTC.

The chain is built from TRBV9 and TRBJ2-2; no clear D. The CDR3 loop spans 12 amino acids. Germline V CDR1 and CDR2: SGDLS, YYNGEE. V lost 0 bases, J lost 7 bases, and 4 bases lay in between. CDR3 sequence (DNA): TGTGCCAGCAGCGTAGTGGTCGGGGAGCTGTTTTTT. It is translated as CASSVVVGELFF.